The 31 T cell receptor beta chains presented below share a single source sample, sequenced in a study of T cell repertoires in cytomegalovirus infection. TCRdb reprocessed the reads with MiXCR, giving one entry per CDR3 protein. In the table there are around 350,000 distinct CDR3 sequences, approximately 18% of which are singletons. Sequenced material: PBMCs. These receptors originate from a human donor in good health (CMV status not recorded). Some clones in this sample may be carry-over from other donors' samples.

The chain uses TRBV6-1 and TRBJ2-3, with D unresolved. Trimming pared 4 bases from V and 4 bases from J, leaving 12 bases between. Germline assignment: CDR1 MNHNS and CDR2 SASEGT. CDR3 size: 14 residues. The CDR3 DNA reads TGTGCCAGCAGTGCTAGGGTTGTTTCAGATACGCAGTATTTT. This translates into CASSARVVSDTQYF.

This clonotype was seen ten or more times. The J gene is TRBJ2-1, the V gene TRBV12-3 or TRBV12-4; possibly TRBD1 or TRBD2 for D (5 bases each). The CDR3 spans 13 residues. V lost 11 bases to trimming and J lost 6 bases, with 17 bases between them. CDR3 in amino acids: CAAKMGGGNEQFF. The DNA for the CDR3 is TGTGCCGCGAAAATGGGTGGGGGCAATGAGCAGTTCTTC.

This clonotype appeared many times. This chain uses TRBV29-1 with TRBJ2-5; possibly TRBD1 for D (5 bases). The CDR3 runs to 12 residues. The V and J ends lost 7 bases and 1 base respectively, with 10 bases between them. Germline V CDR1 and CDR2: SQVTM, ANQGSEA. As DNA, the CDR3 is TGCAGCGCCTCGACAGCCCAAGAGACCCAGTACTTC. Translating gives CSASTAQETQYF.

This clonotype came up a few times. The CDR3 reads CASSFDRRRGYTF. Here the CDR3 DNA reads TGTGCCAGCAGTTTCGACAGGCGAAGAGGCTACACCTTC. This rearrangement joins TRBV12-3 or TRBV12-4 to TRBJ1-2, with a tentative D call TRBD1 (6 bases). The germline V and J ends were trimmed by 3 bases and 8 bases, with 13 bases remaining between them. The CDR3 runs to 13 residues.

The V call is TRBV29-1, the J call TRBJ2-1; maybe TRBD2 (6 bases). V shed 6 bases and J shed 4 bases, with 13 bases lying between them. Germline loops: CDR1 SQVTM, CDR2 ANQGSEA. This CDR3 region has 13 residues. The CDR3 nucleotides read TGCAGCGTAGCGGGCGAGAAATACAATGAGCAGTTCTTC. This translates into CSVAGEKYNEQFF.

This clonotype came up many times. The J gene is TRBJ2-1, the V gene TRBV20-1, with unresolved D. Germline CDR1 DFQATT, CDR2 SNEGSKA (reference sequence). The CDR3 sequence is 19 residues long. Deletions cut 5 bases from V and 1 base from J, with 27 bases between. The CDR3 nucleotides are TGCAGTGCTCTCAACGAAGGTGGCTCACTCCCCACTTCCTACAATGAGCAGTTCTTC. This codes for CSALNEGGSLPTSYNEQFF.

This clonotype was detected many times. The gene calls are TRBV7-2 and TRBJ1-5, with unresolved D. Deletions cut 4 bases from V and 0 bases from J, with 10 bases between. Germline CDR1 and CDR2: SGHTA and FQGNSA. The CDR3 is 15 residues long. Here the CDR3 DNA reads TGTGCCAGCAGCTGGGCACAGACTAGCAATCAGCCCCAGCATTTT. Translating gives CASSWAQTSNQPQHF.

This clonotype was counted between two and nine times. V is TRBV18 and J is TRBJ1-5, with 7 bases fitting TRBD1. Germline V gene sequence: CDR1 KGHSH, CDR2 LQKENI. V was pared by 3 bases and J by 3 bases, with 8 bases of the junction left unmatched. CDR3 size: 16 residues. The CDR3, as DNA: TGTGCCAGCTCACCCTCGAGACAGGGACCCAATCAGCCCCAGCATTTT. Its protein is CASSPSRQGPNQPQHF. The full variable domain, rest sourced from reference TRBV18 and TRBJ1-5, is NAGVMQNPRHLVRRRGQEARLRCSPMKGHSHVYWYRQLPEEGLKFMVYLQKENIIDESGMPKERFSAEFPKEGPSILRIQQVVRGDSAAYFCASSPSRQGPNQPQHFGDGTRLSIL.

The chain employs TRBV5-4 and TRBJ2-3, with D tentatively TRBD2 (7 bases). This CDR3 comprises 15 residues. Germline values: CDR1 SGHNT, CDR2 YYREEE (reference sequence). V shed 0 bases and J shed 2 bases, with 10 bases lying between them. CDR3 region: CASSLARGPTDTQYF. The CDR3 DNA reads as TGTGCCAGCAGCTTGGCGCGGGGGCCCACAGATACGCAGTATTTT.

V gene TRBV6-2 or TRBV6-3 combines with J gene TRBJ1-1; 7 bases are a match to TRBD1. Losses at the gene ends were 4 bases for V and 4 bases for J; bases not matched to a gene: 9. The CDR3 runs 15 residues. In germline, CDR1 is MNHEY, CDR2 SVGEGT. CDR3 loop: CASSFSGGRRTEAFF. In DNA, the CDR3 is TGTGCCAGCAGTTTCTCAGGGGGTCGTCGCACTGAAGCTTTCTTT.

This clonotype was detected a few times. The gene calls are TRBV28 and TRBJ2-1; either TRBD1 or TRBD2 may supply D (5 bases each). V lost 0 bases to trimming and J lost 1 base, with 13 bases between them. This CDR3 contains 17 residues. Germline values: CDR1 MDHEN, CDR2 SYDVKM. CDR3 coding DNA: TGTGCCAGCAGTTTATGGGGACCAACCACATCCTACAATGAGCAGTTCTTC. Encoded protein: CASSLWGPTTSYNEQFF. Drawing the rest from reference TRBV28 and TRBJ2-1, the complete variable domain is DVKVTQSSRYLVKRTGEKVFLECVQDMDHENMFWYRQDPGLGLRLIYFSYDVKMKEKGDIPEGYSVSREKKERFSLILESASTNQTSMYLCASSLWGPTTSYNEQFFGPGTRLTVL.

This clonotype was detected ten times or more. This chain uses TRBV7-2 with TRBJ2-7; 9 bases are a match to TRBD2. CDR1 and CDR2 from the germline V gene are SGHTA and FQGNSA. Germline trimming cut 4 bases from V and 6 bases from J; bases unmatched to any gene: 10. The CDR3 consists of 15 residues. The CDR3 DNA is TGTGCCAGCAGCTGGGGGGGCCTAGCGGGGTTCGAGCAGTACTTC. This translates into CASSWGGLAGFEQYF. The full variable domain, with the rest looked up from reference TRBV7-2 and TRBJ2-7, is GAGVSQSPSNKVTEKGKDVELRCDPISGHTALYWYRQSLGQGLEFLIYFQGNSAPDKSGLPSDRFSAERTGGSVSTLTIQRTQQEDSAVYLCASSWGGLAGFEQYFGPGTRLTVT.

This clonotype has ten or more counts. The J gene is TRBJ1-2, the V gene TRBV7-2, with 12 bases lining up with TRBD1. Losses at the gene ends were 4 bases for V and 4 bases for J; bases not matched to a gene: 13. Per germline, CDR1 SGHTA and CDR2 FQGNSA. The CDR3 runs to 18 residues. The CDR3: CASSSRYSGTGGLYGYTF. The CDR3 DNA follows: TGTGCCAGCAGCTCAAGATACTCCGGGACAGGGGGCCTCTATGGCTACACCTTC.

This clonotype was detected only a few times. The chain joins TRBV3-1 to TRBJ2-5; D might be TRBD2 (5 bases). This CDR3 is built from 15 residues. V was shortened by 0 bases and J by 2 bases, with 10 bases between the two germline ends. Germline CDR1 reads LGHDT; CDR2 reads YNNKEL (reference sequence). The CDR3 DNA is TGTGCCAGCAGCCAAGAGATGGACTGGCAAGAGACCCAGTACTTC. Translated: CASSQEMDWQETQYF.

This clonotype was observed many times. The V gene is TRBV12-5, the J gene TRBJ1-2; TRBD1 matches 10 bases. The germline CDR1 and CDR2 sequences are LGHNT and FRNRAP. CDR3 length: 14 amino acids. The V segment lost 6 bases and the J segment 3 bases; nucleotides outside the gene matches: 4. The chain's CDR3 is CASGGGTGDYGYTF. CDR3 DNA: TGTGCTAGTGGCGGAGGGACAGGGGACTATGGCTACACCTTC.

The genes are TRBV12-3 or TRBV12-4 and TRBJ2-2, with D unresolved. This CDR3 region has 11 residues. V was pared by 7 bases and J by 3 bases, with 3 bases between. CDR3 in amino acids: CASTDTGELFF. In DNA, the CDR3 is TGTGCCAGCACCGACACCGGGGAGCTGTTTTTT.

In its sample, this clonotype was seen once. A much larger clone differs from this one at a single base, so this may be a read error. The chain is built from TRBV28 and TRBJ1-6; D is unresolved. Germline CDR1 and CDR2: MDHEN and SYDVKM. The CDR3 extends over 13 amino acids. CDR3 loop: CASSLGQALALLF. The CDR3 DNA follows: TGTGCCAGCAGTTTAGGCCAGGCACTGGCCCTCCTCTTT.

A few counts support this clonotype. The chain combines TRBV19 with TRBJ2-1; 10 nucleotides match TRBD1. The CDR3 loop spans 16 amino acids. J was trimmed by 7 bases and V by 5 bases; bases with no gene match: 11. The germline gives CDR1 LNHDA, CDR2 SQIVND (reference sequence). The CDR3 DNA reads as TGTGCCAGTAGTTCCGGAGGGACAGGGGAGTGGAATGAGCAGTTCTTC. This translates into CASSSGGTGEWNEQFF.

This clonotype was seen more than once but under ten times. The J gene is TRBJ2-5, the V gene TRBV19; unclear D gene. The CDR3 has 13 amino acids. The germline gives CDR1 LNHDA, CDR2 SQIVND (reference sequence). The V end lost 7 bases, the J end lost 5 bases, and 14 bases lay between the germline ends. The CDR3 sequence: CASMASTAETQYF. CDR3 sequence (DNA): TGTGCCAGTATGGCAAGCACGGCGGAGACCCAGTACTTC.

This clonotype was seen only a few times. The chain links TRBV5-4 to TRBJ2-1; 14 bases fit TRBD2. CDR3 length equals 18 residues. Trimming removed 3 bases from V and 0 bases from J; junction bases left unmatched: 5. CDR1 and CDR2 (germline): SGHNT, YYREEE (reference sequence). The CDR3 sequence: CASSWATSGGASYNEQFF. The CDR3 DNA reads as TGTGCCAGCAGCTGGGCGACTAGCGGGGGGGCCTCCTACAATGAGCAGTTCTTC.

The CDR3 reads CASSYDGYTF. CDR3 sequence (DNA): TGTGCCAGCAGTTACGATGGCTACACCTTC. The rearrangement joins TRBV6-6 to TRBJ1-2; unclear D gene. This CDR3 has 10 residues. V lost 2 bases and J lost 6, with 1 base in between. The V gene's germline CDR1 is MNHNY and CDR2 SVGAGI (reference sequence).

In the case of this clonotype: A much larger clone differs by one base, so this may be a read error. The V call is TRBV28, the J call TRBJ2-5; D unresolved. The V end was cut by 3 bases, the J end by 2 bases, with 13 bases between. The CDR3 covers 15 residues. The germline V gene encodes CDR1 MDHEN and CDR2 SYDVKM. The CDR3 region is CASSFPGSVQETQYF. The CDR3 bases are TGTGCCAGCAGTTTCCCCGGGTCAGTTCAAGAGACCCAGTACTTC.

This clonotype was seen a handful of times. V is TRBV6-6 and J is TRBJ2-3, with 7 bases aligning to TRBD2. CDR1 is MNHNY, CDR2 SVGAGI, per germline (reference sequence). The CDR3 length is 16 residues. Trimming at V came to 6 bases and at J to 5 bases, leaving 14 bases not matched to a gene. CDR3 loop: CASRENRGGTLDTQYF. The CDR3 region has the DNA TGTGCCAGCAGGGAGAACCGCGGGGGAACCCTAGATACGCAGTATTTT.

The chain carries TRBV5-6 and TRBJ2-7; TRBD1 matches at 7 bases. V dropped 3 bases and J dropped 1; count of bases not matched to a gene: 4. The CDR3 extends over 14 amino acids. Germline assignment: CDR1 SGHDT and CDR2 YYEEEE. The CDR3 sequence: CASSSPGQSYEQYF. The CDR3 DNA sequence: TGTGCCAGCAGCTCCCCGGGACAGTCCTACGAGCAGTACTTC.

The genes are TRBV12-3 or TRBV12-4 and TRBJ1-5; no definite D call. The CDR3 length is 12 residues. V lost 5 bases to trimming and J lost 9 bases, with 11 bases between them. CDR3: CASSRFGGPQHF. The DNA of the CDR3 is TGTGCCAGCAGTCGGTTTGGCGGGCCCCAGCATTTT.

This clonotype appeared a few times. The chain joins TRBV10-3 to TRBJ2-5; a weak D match, TRBD2 (5 bases). The CDR3 has 14 residues. From germline, CDR1 is ENHRY and CDR2 SYGVKD. Trimming cost V 2 bases and J 5 bases, with 12 bases left between them. CDR3 loop: CAISEGEYAETQYF. The CDR3 bases are TGTGCCATCAGTGAGGGGGAGTACGCTGAGACCCAGTACTTC.

In this sample, this clonotype turned up many times. The CDR3 loop is CASSRTPQRWGAYQPQHF. DNA of the CDR3: TGTGCCAGCAGCAGAACCCCACAGCGATGGGGGGCTTACCAGCCCCAGCATTTT. V gene TRBV12-3 or TRBV12-4 combines with J gene TRBJ1-5, with a tentative D call TRBD1 (6 bases). This CDR3 is 18 amino acids long. Trimming shortened V by 6 bases and J by 7 bases, and 28 bases separated the two germline ends.

The J gene is TRBJ2-1, the V gene TRBV28; D gene ambiguous. Germline CDR1 and CDR2: MDHEN and SYDVKM. V lost 1 base and J 0 bases, leaving 10 bases between the germline ends. CDR3 length equals 16 residues. CDR3 protein: CASSLYGTLSYNEQFF. CDR3 sequence (DNA): TGTGCCAGCAGTTTATACGGAACACTCTCCTACAATGAGCAGTTCTTC.

The genes are TRBV4-1 and TRBJ1-2; D is perhaps TRBD1 (6 bases). In germline, CDR1 is MGHRA, CDR2 YSYEKL. The V end was cut by 4 bases, the J end by 4 bases, with 10 bases between. The CDR3 is made up of 13 amino acids. CDR3 sequence reads: CASSLDRAYGYTF. CDR3 nucleotides: TGCGCCAGCAGCCTGGACAGAGCCTATGGCTACACCTTC.

The CDR3 loop reads CASSSLVSGGADTQYF. The CDR3 DNA is TGTGCCAGCAGCAGTCTTGTGAGCGGGGGGGCCGATACGCAGTATTTT. The chain combines TRBV6-5 with TRBJ2-3; TRBD2 agrees at 10 bases. The CDR3 spans 16 residues. Per the germline V gene, CDR1 is MNHEY and CDR2 is SVGAGI. The trim removed 6 bases at V and 6 bases at J, leaving 12 bases unmatched.

This clonotype was observed many times. V and J are TRBV7-2 and TRBJ2-3; D might be TRBD2 (6 bases). V was shortened by 6 bases and J by 0 bases, with 13 bases between the two germline ends. This CDR3 is 15 amino acids long. Germline V gene lookup returns CDR1 SGHTA and CDR2 FQGNSA. DNA of the CDR3: TGTGCCAGCAGGGATCCGGGACTCAGCACAGATACGCAGTATTTT. This encodes CASRDPGLSTDTQYF. The variable domain in full, completed from reference TRBV7-2 and TRBJ2-3, reads GAGVSQSPSNKVTEKGKDVELRCDPISGHTALYWYRQSLGQGLEFLIYFQGNSAPDKSGLPSDRFSAERTGGSVSTLTIQRTQQEDSAVYLCASRDPGLSTDTQYFGPGTRLTVL.